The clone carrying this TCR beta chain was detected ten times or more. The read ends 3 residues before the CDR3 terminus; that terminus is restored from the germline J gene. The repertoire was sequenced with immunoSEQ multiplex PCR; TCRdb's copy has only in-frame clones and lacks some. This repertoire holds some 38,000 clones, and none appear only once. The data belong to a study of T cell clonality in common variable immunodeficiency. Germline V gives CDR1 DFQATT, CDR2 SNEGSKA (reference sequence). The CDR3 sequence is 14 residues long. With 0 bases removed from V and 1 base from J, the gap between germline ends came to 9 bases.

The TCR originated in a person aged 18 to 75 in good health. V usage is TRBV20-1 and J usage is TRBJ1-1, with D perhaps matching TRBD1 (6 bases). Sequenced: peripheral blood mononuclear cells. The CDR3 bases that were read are TGCAGTGCTAGAGATAAAGGGGGGAACACTGAA. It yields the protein CSARDKGGNTE. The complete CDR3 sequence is CSARDKGGNTEAFF.